Below, 18 T cell receptor beta chains from the same sample are listed, as sequenced in a study of siplizumab effects on memory and regulatory T cells. Produced via immunoSEQ multiplex PCR; TCRdb's table is partial and in-frame only. Of some 100,000 clones detected, less than 95% appear once; the ten largest clones hold approximately 0.58%. The sequenced sample consisted of Tregs sorted from blood. These receptors came from a human donor in good health.

The chain uses TRBV6-6 and TRBJ2-5; TRBD2 matches 14 bases. The CDR3 length is 16 residues. J lost 9 bases, V lost 1 base, and 7 bases had no gene match. CDR1 MNHNY and CDR2 SVGAGI come from the germline V gene (reference sequence). CDR3 region: CASSYLQGLAGEAQYF. The CDR3, as DNA: TGTGCCAGCAGTTACTTGCAGGGACTAGCGGGGGAAGCCCAGTACTTC.

Regarding this clone: At one end, the junction sequence differs from germline, possibly due to a read error. This chain joins TRBV7-3 and TRBJ2-2, with a possible D match to TRBD2 (6 bases). The CDR3 is 15 amino acids. Germline assignment: CDR1 SGHTA and CDR2 FQGTGA. CDR3 sequence: CASSFRLVNIGELFF. The CDR3 coding sequence is TGTGCCAGCAGCTTCAGACTAGTAAACATCGGGGAGCTGTTTTTT.

V usage is TRBV13 and J usage is TRBJ2-7; 9 nucleotides line up with TRBD2. This CDR3 contains 17 residues. Germline values: CDR1 PRHDT, CDR2 FYEKMQ (reference sequence). V gave up 1 base and J gave up 5 bases; unmatched junction bases: 12. CDR3 loop: CASSLDSSSGSRDEQYF. The CDR3 nucleotides read TGTGCCAGCAGCTTAGATTCGAGTAGCGGGAGTCGGGACGAGCAGTACTTC.

The chain uses TRBV19 and TRBJ1-2; D not resolved. The V gene lost 7 bases and the J gene lost 8 bases, with 23 bases spanning the gap. Germline loops: CDR1 LNHDA, CDR2 SQIVND (reference sequence). This CDR3 is built from 15 residues. The CDR3 region is CASTRNSRLQHGYTF. The CDR3, as DNA: TGTGCCAGTACCAGAAATAGCCGGTTACAGCACGGCTACACCTTC.

The chain uses TRBV18 and TRBJ2-1, with TRBD1 matching over 11 bases. CDR3 length: 17 amino acids. V trimming: 4 bases; J trimming: 7 bases; junction bases outside the gene matches: 12. The germline V gene has CDR1 KGHSH and CDR2 LQKENI. The CDR3 nucleotides read TGTGCCAGCTCACTACAGAATGCCGGGACAGGGGGGAATGAGCAGTTCTTC. Encoded protein: CASSLQNAGTGGNEQFF.

The table lists this clone with a count of one. The V and J genes are TRBV7-2 and TRBJ2-3, with 12 bases matching TRBD2. Germline assignment: CDR1 SGHTA and CDR2 FQGNSA. Trimming removed 5 bases from V and 6 bases from J; junction bases left unmatched: 9. This CDR3 contains 16 residues. CDR3: CASSLRLAGVADTQYF. The CDR3 nucleotides read TGTGCCAGCAGCCTTAGACTAGCGGGAGTGGCGGATACGCAGTATTTT.

The rearrangement uses TRBV20-1 and TRBJ1-1; unclear D gene. The CDR3 is 10 residues long. Germline V gene sequence: CDR1 DFQATT, CDR2 SNEGSKA (reference sequence). Deletions cut 1 base from V and 11 bases from J, with 8 bases between. For the CDR3, the DNA is TGCAGTGCTAGAGGCAGCGGGGCTTTCTTT. Its translation: CSARGSGAFF.

The rearrangement uses TRBV9 and TRBJ1-2; D remains ambiguous. The germline CDR1 and CDR2 sequences are SGDLS and YYNGEE. The V gene lost 1 base and the J gene lost 4 bases, with 8 bases spanning the gap. The CDR3 extends over 13 amino acids. CDR3 in DNA: TGTGCCAGCAGCGTAACCGGGTCCTATGGCTACACCTTC. This codes for CASSVTGSYGYTF. The entire variable domain, with the rest obtained from reference TRBV9 and TRBJ1-2, is as follows: DSGVTQTPKHLITATGQRVTLRCSPRSGDLSVYWYQQSLDQGLQFLIQYYNGEERAKGNILERFSAQQFPDLHSELNLSSLELGDSALYFCASSVTGSYGYTFGSGTRLTVV.

The rearrangement uses TRBV28 and TRBJ2-1; tentative D call: TRBD1 (5 bases). V was shortened by 7 bases and J by 2 bases, with 9 bases between the two germline ends. Germline V gene sequence: CDR1 MDHEN, CDR2 SYDVKM. The CDR3 runs to 13 residues. CDR3 DNA: TGTGCCAGCACCCCCAGGGCCTACAATGAGCAGTTCTTC. Protein product: CASTPRAYNEQFF.

V gene TRBV18 combines with J gene TRBJ2-7; D tentatively fits TRBD1 or TRBD2 (6 bases each). This CDR3 spans 14 amino acids. Germline loops: CDR1 KGHSH, CDR2 LQKENI. V was clipped by 6 bases and J by 1 base, with 13 bases between them. The CDR3 DNA is TGTGCCAGCTCCCGAGGAGGGGGATCCTACGAGCAGTACTTC. Translation: CASSRGGGSYEQYF.

The chain combines TRBV2 with TRBJ1-3; D ambiguous. The CDR3 spans 13 residues. The V end lost 5 bases, the J end lost 4 bases, and 9 bases lay between the germline ends. CDR1 is SNHLY and CDR2 is FYNNEI in the germline V gene. This CDR3 is CASSPPGGNTIYF. The CDR3 nucleotides are TGTGCCAGCAGTCCCCCGGGAGGAAACACCATATATTTT. Full variable domain (missing parts from reference TRBV2 and TRBJ1-3): EPEVTQTPSHQVTQMGQEVILRCVPISNHLYFYWYRQILGQKVEFLVSFYNNEISEKSEIFDDQFSVERPDGSNFTLKIRSTKLEDSAMYFCASSPPGGNTIYFGEGSWLTVV.

V usage is TRBV6-1 and J usage is TRBJ2-5; 7 positions agree with TRBD2. This CDR3 comprises 15 residues. V gave up 1 base and J gave up 2 bases; unmatched junction bases: 4. Germline V gene data show CDR1 as MNHNS and CDR2 as SASEGT. This chain's CDR3 is CASSEEGGPQETQYF. The CDR3 DNA sequence: TGTGCCAGCAGTGAAGAGGGAGGGCCTCAAGAGACCCAGTACTTC.

The rearrangement uses TRBV15 and TRBJ2-1; D is uncertain. V lost 0 bases and J lost 6, with 6 bases in between. The CDR3 is 13 amino acids. The germline V gene has CDR1 LNHNV and CDR2 YYDKDF (reference sequence). The CDR3 is CATSRDYPNEQFF. The CDR3 DNA is TGTGCCACCAGCAGAGACTACCCCAATGAGCAGTTCTTC.

The chain combines TRBV7-3 with TRBJ2-6; D ambiguous. Trimming left V 2 bases short and J 0 bases short, with 8 bases between. The CDR3 covers 16 residues. CDR1 and CDR2 (germline): SGHTA, FQGTGA. The CDR3: CASSLGVSSGANVLTF. CDR3 DNA sequence: TGTGCCAGCAGCTTAGGTGTGAGCTCTGGGGCCAACGTCCTGACTTTC.

The chain recombines TRBV7-3 with TRBJ2-2; 7 nucleotides agree with TRBD2. The V and J ends lost 8 bases and 2 bases, in that order; junction bases with no gene match: 8. From germline, CDR1 is SGHTA and CDR2 FQGTGA. The CDR3 spans 15 residues. The DNA for the CDR3 is TGTGCCAGCGGAACTAGCGCCCGAAACACCGGGGAGCTGTTTTTT. Protein sequence: CASGTSARNTGELFF.

The chain combines TRBV6-4 with TRBJ2-1; D gene uncertain. This CDR3 region has 15 residues. V was pared by 10 bases and J by 0 bases, with 16 bases between. Germline values: CDR1 MRHNA, CDR2 SNTAGT. This chain's CDR3 is CATAPQAISYNEQFF. The CDR3 DNA is TGTGCCACCGCACCCCAGGCAATCTCCTACAATGAGCAGTTCTTC.

The chain is built from TRBV30 and TRBJ1-1, with D unresolved. V was shortened by 4 bases and J by 1 base, with 7 bases between the two germline ends. This CDR3 spans 12 amino acids. Germline lookup yields CDR1 GTSNPN and CDR2 SVGIG (reference sequence). The CDR3 sequence: CAWIWGNTEAFF. The CDR3 coding sequence is TGTGCCTGGATTTGGGGGAACACTGAAGCTTTCTTT.

This sequence joins TRBV6-4 and TRBJ1-1; a weak D match, TRBD1 (6 bases). Germline V lookup: CDR1 MRHNA, CDR2 SNTAGT. The V end was cut by 6 bases, the J end by 0 bases, with 14 bases between. The CDR3 is 15 residues long. The CDR3 bases are TGTGCCAGCAGACCGCGGGGGGCGATGAACACTGAAGCTTTCTTT. The encoded protein is CASRPRGAMNTEAFF.